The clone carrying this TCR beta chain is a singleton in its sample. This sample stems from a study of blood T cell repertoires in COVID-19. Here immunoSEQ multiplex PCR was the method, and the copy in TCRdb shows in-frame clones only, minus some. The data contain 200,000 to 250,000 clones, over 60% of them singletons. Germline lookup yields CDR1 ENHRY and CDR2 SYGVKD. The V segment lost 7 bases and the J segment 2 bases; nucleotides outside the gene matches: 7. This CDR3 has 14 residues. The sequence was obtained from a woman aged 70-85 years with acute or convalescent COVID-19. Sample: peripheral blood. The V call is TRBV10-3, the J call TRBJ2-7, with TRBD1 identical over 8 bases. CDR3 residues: CAITPGQVAYEQYF. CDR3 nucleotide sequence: TGTGCCATCACTCCGGGACAGGTAGCCTACGAGCAGTACTTC.